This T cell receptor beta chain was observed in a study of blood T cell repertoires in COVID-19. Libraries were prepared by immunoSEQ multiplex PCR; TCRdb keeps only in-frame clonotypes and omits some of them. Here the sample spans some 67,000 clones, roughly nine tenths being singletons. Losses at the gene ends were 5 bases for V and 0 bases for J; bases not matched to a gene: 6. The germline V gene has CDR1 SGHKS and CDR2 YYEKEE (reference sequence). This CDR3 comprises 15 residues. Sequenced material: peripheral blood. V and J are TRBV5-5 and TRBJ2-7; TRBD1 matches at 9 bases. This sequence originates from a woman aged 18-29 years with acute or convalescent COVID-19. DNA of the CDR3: TGTGCCAGCAGACTGGGGACAGGGACCTCCTACGAGCAGTACTTC. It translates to CASRLGTGTSYEQYF.